This T cell receptor (beta chain) was obtained from a study of STAT5B mutations in CD4+ large granular lymphocyte leukemia. Study summary: Healthy donors showed HLA-associated enrichment of the CDR3 'QG' motif.

Note on this clone: Its antigen is as yet unknown.

Regarding the study as a whole: Main leukemic clonotypes were patient-specific, but around 25% appeared at low frequency elsewhere. 8/27 top patient clones versus 2/35 control clones were TRBV06-family.

V gave up 2 bases and J gave up 1 base; unmatched junction bases: 5. The CDR3 has 15 amino acids. Germline CDR1 MGHRA, CDR2 YSYEKL. As originally analysed: A productive frequency of 2.59 x 10-5 was the lowest detectable. Sequenced by immunoSEQ multiplex PCR; TCRdb stores in-frame clones only, minus some. V and J calls and clone size are copied from that table; D and trimming were computed from the DNA. The repertoire holds 45,000 to 50,000 clones, 80% to 85% seen once, with 0.35% in the top ten. The TCR was taken from a human donor in good health. The sample taken for sequencing was CD4+ T cells from blood buffy coats. The rearrangement joins TRBV4-1 to TRBJ2-7, with 7 positions matching TRBD1. In DNA form, the CDR3 reads TGCGCCAGCAGCCAACGACAGGGCCAGTCCTACGAGCAGTACTTC. This translates into CASSQRQGQSYEQYF.